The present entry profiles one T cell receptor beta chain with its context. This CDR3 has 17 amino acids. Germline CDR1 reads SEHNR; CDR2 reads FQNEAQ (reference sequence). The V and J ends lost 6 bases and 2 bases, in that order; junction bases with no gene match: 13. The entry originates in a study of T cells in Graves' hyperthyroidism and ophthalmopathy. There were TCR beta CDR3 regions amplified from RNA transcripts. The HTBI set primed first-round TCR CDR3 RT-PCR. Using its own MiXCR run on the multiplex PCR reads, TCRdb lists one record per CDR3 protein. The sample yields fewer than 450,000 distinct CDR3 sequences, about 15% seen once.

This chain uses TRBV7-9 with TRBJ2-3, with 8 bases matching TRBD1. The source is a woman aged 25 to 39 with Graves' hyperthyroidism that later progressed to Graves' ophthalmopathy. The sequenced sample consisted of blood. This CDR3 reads CASRDLSRGLHTDTQYF. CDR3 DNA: TGTGCCAGCAGAGATTTGTCCAGGGGGCTTCACACAGATACGCAGTATTTT.